Below are 25 T cell receptor beta chains sequenced from a single sample in a study of blood T cell repertoires in COVID-19. Generated by immunoSEQ multiplex PCR, the TCRdb table keeps only in-frame clones and is missing some. The sample lists under 300,000 clones, 85% occurring once. The sample taken for sequencing was peripheral blood. The receptor source for this set is a woman in her sixties or seventies with active or convalescent COVID-19.

The chain is built from TRBV10-3 and TRBJ2-5, with 7 bases identical to TRBD2. Trimming removed 3 bases from V and 0 bases from J; junction bases left unmatched: 10. The CDR3 consists of 17 residues. CDR1 is ENHRY and CDR2 is SYGVKD in the germline V gene. The CDR3 reads CAISEFSAGVYQETQYF. The CDR3 DNA is TGTGCCATCAGTGAATTCTCGGCGGGGGTGTACCAAGAGACCCAGTACTTC.

The gene calls are TRBV19 and TRBJ1-5; D is perhaps TRBD1 (5 bases). The germline V and J ends were trimmed by 4 bases and 2 bases, with 15 bases remaining between them. The CDR3 totals 16 residues. Germline CDR1 LNHDA, CDR2 SQIVND (reference sequence). Here the CDR3 DNA reads TGTGCCAGTAGTACGAACACAGGATATGGCAATCAGCCCCAGCATTTT. Encoded protein: CASSTNTGYGNQPQHF. Based on the CDR3 plus reference TRBV19 and TRBJ1-5, the full variable domain is DGGITQSPKYLFRKEGQNVTLSCEQNLNHDAMYWYRQDPGQGLRLIYYSQIVNDFQKGDIAEGYSVSREKKESFPLTVTSAQKNPTAFYLCASSTNTGYGNQPQHFGDGTRLSIL.

The chain joins TRBV27 to TRBJ1-1; D gene ambiguous. The ends were cut back, 3 bases at V and 0 bases at J, with 8 bases in the middle. Germline lookup yields CDR1 MNHEY and CDR2 SMNVEV (reference sequence). The CDR3 is made up of 14 amino acids. The CDR3 region has the DNA TGTGCCAGCAGTTTTGATAACATGAACACTGAAGCTTTCTTT. Its protein product is CASSFDNMNTEAFF.

CDR3 loop: CASSLSTGGNTEAFF. CDR3 DNA sequence: TGTGCCAGCAGTTTATCGACAGGGGGGAACACTGAAGCTTTCTTT. This chain connects TRBV27 to TRBJ1-1, with 9 positions matching TRBD1. CDR1 MNHEY and CDR2 SMNVEV come from the germline V gene (reference sequence). With 0 bases clipped from V and 1 base from J, the junction kept 0 bases outside the gene matches. There are 15 residues in the CDR3.

The J gene is TRBJ2-7, the V gene TRBV20-1; 7 nucleotides agree with TRBD1. V lost 3 bases to trimming and J lost 3 bases; unmatched junction nucleotides: 11. The germline V gene has CDR1 DFQATT and CDR2 SNEGSKA (reference sequence). CDR3 size: 15 residues. The CDR3 coding sequence is TGCAGTGCTAGTCCCAACAGGGGAAGGTACTACGAGCAGTACGTC. Amino acid sequence: CSASPNRGRYYEQYV.

The J gene is TRBJ1-6, the V gene TRBV9; 7 positions agree with TRBD1. The V gene's germline CDR1 is SGDLS and CDR2 YYNGEE. The V and J ends lost 3 bases and 3 bases, in that order; junction bases with no gene match: 3. The CDR3 runs to 15 residues. DNA for the CDR3: TGTGCCAGCAGCGGCCGGGACAGCTATAATTCACCCCTCCACTTT. It yields the protein CASSGRDSYNSPLHF.

This clone was observed once. The V and J genes are TRBV28 and TRBJ2-7; 8 nucleotides align to TRBD1. V trimming: 6 bases; J trimming: 2 bases; junction bases outside the gene matches: 12. Germline CDR1 MDHEN, CDR2 SYDVKM. CDR3 length: 16 amino acids. Here the CDR3 DNA reads TGTGCCAGCAGCCCTCCTCGCTCAGGGGGCCCCTACGAGCAGTACGTC. This codes for CASSPPRSGGPYEQYV.

This chain uses TRBV24-1 with TRBJ2-6, with unresolved D. This CDR3 has 16 amino acids. V was clipped by 4 bases and J by 3 bases, with 12 bases between them. The germline V gene has CDR1 KGHDR and CDR2 SFDVKD. Here the CDR3 DNA reads TGTGCCACCAGTGAACCGCCCGGTAGTGGGGCCAACGTCCTGACTTTC. Its translation: CATSEPPGSGANVLTF.

This chain links TRBV6-5 with TRBJ1-2, with 9 bases that match TRBD1. CDR1 and CDR2 from the germline V gene are MNHEY and SVGAGI. J was trimmed by 5 bases and V by 6 bases; bases with no gene match: 10. The CDR3 is 15 amino acids. CDR3 in amino acids: CASRGTGGGNYGYTF. The CDR3 coding sequence is TGTGCCAGCAGAGGAACAGGGGGCGGTAATTATGGCTACACCTTC.

This chain uses TRBV11-2 with TRBJ2-7; 7 bases line up with TRBD2. CDR1 and CDR2 from the germline V gene are SGHAT and FQNNGV. J was trimmed by 0 bases and V by 5 bases; bases with no gene match: 7. This CDR3 has 15 residues. The CDR3 nucleotides are TGTGCCAGCAGCCTCGGACTAGATAGCTCCTACGAGCAGTACGTC. This codes for CASSLGLDSSYEQYV.

The chain carries TRBV15 and TRBJ1-2, with D hard to call. The CDR3 has 14 amino acids. V was pared by 5 bases and J by 1 base, with 11 bases between. Germline CDR1 LNHNV, CDR2 YYDKDF (reference sequence). CDR3 residues: CATSPSAFNYGYTF. Here the CDR3 DNA reads TGTGCCACCAGCCCATCAGCGTTTAACTATGGCTACACCTTC.

The chain recombines TRBV6-5 with TRBJ2-2; 10 positions match TRBD2. After removal of 3 bases from V and 4 bases from J, the junction contained 5 bases not matched to a gene. The CDR3 contains 16 residues. CDR1 and CDR2 from the germline V gene are MNHEY and SVGAGI. The CDR3 region has the DNA TGTGCCAGCAGTTATGGGACTAGCGAATTCACCGGGGAGCTGTTTTTT. Translation gives CASSYGTSEFTGELFF.

The V gene is TRBV7-6, the J gene TRBJ2-2, with TRBD2 as a possible D gene (5 bases). Trimming removed 5 bases from V and 5 bases from J, with 15 bases in between. CDR1 SGHVS and CDR2 FNYEAQ come from the germline V gene. This CDR3 comprises 15 residues. The chain's CDR3 is CASSPRLLKTGELFF. The CDR3 coding sequence is TGTGCCAGCAGCCCCCGACTACTGAAAACCGGGGAGCTGTTTTTT.

The chain carries TRBV19 and TRBJ2-1; 9 bases fit TRBD2. CDR1 is LNHDA and CDR2 is SQIVND in the germline V gene (reference sequence). After removal of 0 bases from V and 3 bases from J, the junction contained 15 bases not matched to a gene. This CDR3 has 20 amino acids. The CDR3 nucleotides read TGTGCCAGTAGTATAGATCGGTCCCAACTTCATAGCGGGAGCTACAATGAGCAGTTCTTC. Translation: CASSIDRSQLHSGSYNEQFF.

The chain combines TRBV2 with TRBJ2-1; D perhaps matches TRBD2 (5 bases). Trimming shortened V by 2 bases and J by 9 bases, and 11 bases separated the two germline ends. Germline V gene lookup returns CDR1 SNHLY and CDR2 FYNNEI. The CDR3 has 13 residues. CDR3 in DNA: TGTGCCAGCAGTGAATTACGGGCGGGTGAGCAGTTCTTC. This codes for CASSELRAGEQFF.

This clone was seen only once. V and J are TRBV5-8 and TRBJ2-7, with 11 positions matching TRBD2. This CDR3 is 15 amino acids long. The germline CDR1 and CDR2 sequences are SGHTS and YDEGEE. V lost 6 bases and J lost 2; bases outside the gene matches: 7. The chain's CDR3 is CASIISGRETYEQYF. The CDR3 region has the DNA TGTGCCAGCATTATTAGCGGGAGGGAGACCTACGAGCAGTACTTC.

The rearrangement uses TRBV5-4 and TRBJ2-4; 7 nucleotides align to TRBD2. J was trimmed by 5 bases and V by 7 bases; bases with no gene match: 6. Germline V gives CDR1 SGHNT, CDR2 YYREEE (reference sequence). The CDR3 consists of 13 residues. The CDR3 bases are TGTGCCAGCTCCCTGGGGGGGGAAAACATTCAGTACTTC. Its protein is CASSLGGENIQYF.

This sequence joins TRBV2 and TRBJ2-1; 7 bases align to TRBD2. Per the germline V gene, CDR1 is SNHLY and CDR2 is FYNNEI. CDR3 length: 14 amino acids. Losses at the gene ends were 7 bases for V and 2 bases for J; bases not matched to a gene: 5. CDR3 sequence (DNA): TGTGCCAGCACCAGCGGGGTGACCTACAATGAGCAGTTCTTC. Translation gives CASTSGVTYNEQFF.

The chain employs TRBV3-1 (or the pseudogene TRBV3-2) and TRBJ1-5; a possible D gene is TRBD1 (5 bases). Per germline, CDR1 LGHDT and CDR2 YNNKEL (reference sequence). CDR3 size: 14 residues. The V end was cut by 2 bases, the J end by 4 bases, with 9 bases between. The CDR3 reads CASSQWGGNQPQHF. CDR3 nucleotide sequence: TGTGCCAGCAGCCAATGGGGGGGAAATCAGCCCCAGCATTTT.

The chain combines TRBV4-1 with TRBJ2-1; D gene unclear. Trimming removed 1 base from V and 8 bases from J, with 15 bases in between. The CDR3 is made up of 15 amino acids. Germline lookup yields CDR1 MGHRA and CDR2 YSYEKL. CDR3 region: CASSQAGFDMDEQFF. CDR3 nucleotide sequence: TGCGCCAGCAGCCAAGCAGGTTTCGATATGGATGAGCAGTTCTTC.

The gene calls are TRBV11-2 and TRBJ2-3; 10 bases fit TRBD2. CDR1 SGHAT and CDR2 FQNNGV come from the germline V gene. The CDR3 length is 19 residues. V was clipped by 0 bases and J by 2 bases; unmatched bases: 11. In DNA form, the CDR3 reads TGTGCCAGCAGCTTAGATCGGTGGGCTAGCGGGAGACACACAGATACGCAGTATTTT. Its translation: CASSLDRWASGRHTDTQYF.

The chain combines TRBV28 with TRBJ2-3; D not resolved. The CDR3 is made up of 13 amino acids. Germline assignment: CDR1 MDHEN and CDR2 SYDVKM. The V and J ends lost 3 bases and 3 bases respectively, with 7 bases between them. The DNA of the CDR3 is TGTGCCAGCAGTTTTCTCGGGACAGATACGCAGTATTTT. Protein: CASSFLGTDTQYF.

In this sample, this clone turned up once. The gene calls are TRBV28 and TRBJ1-5, with 7 bases that match TRBD1. From germline, CDR1 is MDHEN and CDR2 SYDVKM. Trimming cost V 5 bases and J 2 bases; bases outside gene matches: 9. The CDR3 has 16 residues. For the CDR3, the DNA is TGTGCCAGCAGTCCGTTGACAGGACAGGGCAATCAGCCCCAGCATTTT. Its translation is CASSPLTGQGNQPQHF.

The gene calls are TRBV2 and TRBJ2-1; D possibly corresponds to TRBD2 (6 bases). The CDR3 sequence is 12 residues long. In germline, CDR1 is SNHLY, CDR2 FYNNEI. V was pared by 11 bases and J by 10 bases, with 18 bases between. The CDR3 coding sequence is TGTGCCGCTTGGGAGGATAACGGAGAGCAGTTCTTC. Translated, it gives CAAWEDNGEQFF.

The V gene is TRBV7-2, the J gene TRBJ2-2; D perhaps matches TRBD1 (6 bases). Trimming removed 4 bases at V and 4 bases at J, with 16 bases between. The germline CDR1 and CDR2 sequences are SGHTA and FQGNSA. This CDR3 comprises 16 residues. In DNA, the CDR3 is TGTGCCAGCAGCTCTAAACAGGGATGGGTCACCGGGGAGCTGTTTTTT. Translation gives CASSSKQGWVTGELFF.